These T cell receptor beta chains were read from a single sample in a study of blood T cell repertoires in COVID-19. Libraries were prepared by immunoSEQ multiplex PCR; TCRdb keeps only in-frame clonotypes and omits some of them. The sample shows about 120,000 clones, approximately 89% of them seen only once. The source material was peripheral blood. These receptors came from a man aged 45 to 65 with acute or convalescent COVID-19. CDR3s include the opening cysteine and the closing phenylalanine or tryptophan. The order of the fields is clone size, V gene, D gene, J gene, CDR3 protein, CDR3 DNA. The D gene is left open where the match is weak. Clone size is shown for a subset of rows, as once, few, many or a class of expanded clone.

>.|TRBV3-1/TRBV3-2|TRBD2|TRBJ2-1
CASSQNPASGNEQFF
TGTGCCAGCAGCCAAAACCCCGCTAGCGGTAATGAGCAGTTCTTC
>.|TRBV11-2|.|TRBJ2-2
CASSSVPGHTPGELFF
TGTGCCAGCAGTTCCGTACCGGGACACACTCCCGGGGAGCTGTTTTTT
>.|TRBV23-1|TRBD1|TRBJ1-5
CAIWTGGSQPQHF
TGCGCCATTTGGACAGGGGGCAGTCAGCCCCAGCATTTT
>.|TRBV6-5|.|TRBJ1-2
CASTRISGGNYGYTF
TGTGCCAGCACTCGGATTAGTGGAGGAAACTATGGCTACACCTTC
>.|TRBV19|.|TRBJ1-5
CASSRTENQPQHF
TGTGCCAGTAGCAGAACAGAGAATCAGCCCCAGCATTTT
>.|TRBV28|TRBD1|TRBJ2-5
CASSSHQIDRERIETQYF
TGTGCCAGCAGTTCACACCAAATTGACAGGGAGCGAATAGAGACCCAGTACTTC
>.|TRBV5-4|.|TRBJ2-7
CASSSTSSSYEQYF
TGTGCCAGCAGCTCGACTAGTAGCTCCTACGAGCAGTACTTC
>.|TRBV5-6|.|TRBJ1-6
CASSFNRAYNSPLHF
TGTGCCAGCAGCTTTAACAGGGCCTATAATTCACCCCTCCACTTT
>.|TRBV6-6|TRBD1|TRBJ2-1
CASSYRGPMNNEQFF
TGTGCCAGCAGTTACAGGGGGCCGATGAACAATGAGCAGTTCTTC
>.|TRBV3-1/TRBV3-2|.|TRBJ1-4
CASSQWSSTNEKLFF
TGTGCCAGCAGCCAATGGAGTTCGACTAATGAAAAACTGTTTTTT
>.|TRBV27|.|TRBJ2-2
CASRMTGLMSGELFF
TGTGCCAGCAGGATGACAGGCCTCATGAGCGGGGAGCTGTTTTTT
>few|TRBV21-1|.|TRBJ1-5
CASSKGDRRMGGPQHF
TGTGCCAGCAGCAAGGGGGACAGAAGGATGGGGGGGCCCCAGCATTTT
>once|TRBV3-1/TRBV3-2|.|TRBJ1-1
CASSQKGLNTEAFF
TGTGCCAGCAGCCAAAAGGGGCTGAACACTGAAGCTTTCTTT
>once|TRBV28|.|TRBJ1-5
CASSRRRNSNQPQHF
TGTGCCAGCAGCCGCCGGCGGAATAGCAATCAGCCCCAGCATTTT
>.|TRBV7-9|.|TRBJ2-2
CASSLAGTRELFF
TGTGCCAGCAGCTTAGCGGGGACTCGGGAGCTGTTTTTT
>.|TRBV2|.|TRBJ1-1
CASSYKGSDTEAFF
TGTGCCAGCAGTTATAAGGGGTCGGACACTGAAGCTTTCTTT
>.|TRBV2|TRBD1|TRBJ1-5
CASKDRGFNQPQHF
TGTGCCAGCAAAGACAGGGGGTTCAATCAGCCCCAGCATTTT
>.|TRBV7-7|TRBD2|TRBJ2-5
CASSLGAQAGGGGETQYF
TGTGCTAGCAGCTTAGGCGCGCAAGCGGGAGGGGGAGGAGAGACCCAGTACTTC
>.|TRBV30|.|TRBJ1-2
CAWSLTLRRGYTF
TGTGCCTGGAGTCTGACCCTTCGGAGGGGCTACACCTTC
>.|TRBV4-1|.|TRBJ1-5
CASSQDGQLNQPQHF
TGCGCCAGCAGCCAAGATGGACAGCTCAATCAGCCCCAGCATTTT
>.|TRBV5-5|.|TRBJ1-1
CASSLNGLRDTEAFF
TGTGCCAGCAGCTTGAACGGCCTCAGGGACACTGAAGCTTTCTTT
>.|TRBV12-5|TRBD2|TRBJ2-5
CASGAGGGIQETQYF
TGTGCTAGTGGTGCCGGCGGGGGGATCCAAGAGACCCAGTACTTC
>.|TRBV20-1|.|TRBJ1-2
CSQEGVYGYTF
TGCTCCCAAGAGGGGGTGTATGGCTACACCTTC
>few|TRBV5-1|TRBD1|TRBJ1-2
CASSLLSTGDSNTF
TGCGCCAGCAGCTTGCTATCGACAGGGGACTCTAACACCTTC
>few|TRBV2|TRBD1|TRBJ1-6
CASSTGAYNSPLHF
TGTGCCAGCAGCACAGGGGCTTATAATTCACCCCTCCACTTT
>.|TRBV5-8|.|TRBJ1-1
CASSLAGGAEAFF
TGTGCCAGCAGCTTGGCCGGGGGAGCTGAAGCTTTCTTT
>.|TRBV4-1|TRBD1|TRBJ1-5
CASSQSGQDDQPQHF
TGCGCCAGCAGCCAATCTGGACAGGATGATCAGCCCCAGCATTTT
>.|TRBV6-5|.|TRBJ1-1
CASSYAPSTGTEAFF
TGTGCCAGCAGTTACGCCCCCTCCACGGGCACTGAAGCTTTCTTT
>.|TRBV25-1|.|TRBJ2-3
CASSNPQGADTQYF
TGTGCCAGCAGTAACCCCCAGGGCGCCGATACGCAGTATTTT
>few|TRBV18|.|TRBJ1-3
CASSRSRDSGNTIYF
TGTGCCAGCTCCCGGAGCCGAGACTCTGGAAACACCATATATTTT
>.|TRBV9|.|TRBJ1-1
CASSVGSGGQGLNTEAFF
TGTGCCAGCAGCGTAGGGTCCGGGGGGCAGGGACTGAACACTGAAGCTTTCTTT
>.|TRBV7-9|.|TRBJ1-1
CASSVYRTGKNTEAFF
TGTGCCAGCAGCGTATACCGGACGGGGAAGAACACTGAAGCTTTCTTT
>few|TRBV6-1|TRBD2|TRBJ2-5
CASSEGLVAGTGETQYF
TGTGCCAGCAGTGAAGGTTTGGTAGCGGGGACTGGGGAGACCCAGTACTTC
>.|TRBV4-1|TRBD2|TRBJ2-1
CASSLDELAGPQGQFF
TGCGCCAGCAGCCTGGACGAGTTAGCGGGTCCCCAGGGGCAGTTCTTC
>.|TRBV5-8|TRBD1|TRBJ2-7
CASSSLSRDRGIHEQYF
TGTGCCAGCAGCTCGCTATCCCGGGACAGGGGTATACACGAGCAGTACTTC
>few|TRBV3-1/TRBV3-2|.|TRBJ2-7
CASSQGGVGAGYEQYF
TGTGCCAGCAGCCAAGGCGGTGTGGGGGCCGGCTACGAGCAGTACTTC
>.|TRBV5-4|.|TRBJ1-1
CASSLENRPNTEAFF
TGTGCCAGCAGCTTGGAAAACAGGCCTAACACTGAAGCTTTCTTT
>.|TRBV2|.|TRBJ1-4
CASSLYYHGVIF
TGTGCCAGCAGTCTCTATTACCATGGTGTAATTTTT
>.|TRBV19|.|TRBJ2-7
CASASRYGGRGPYEQYF
TGTGCCAGTGCCTCCCGATACGGGGGGCGAGGTCCCTACGAGCAGTACTTC
>.|TRBV4-1|.|TRBJ2-1
CASSPGRRSNEQFF
TGCGCCAGCAGCCCAGGGCGCCGTTCGAATGAGCAGTTCTTC
>few|TRBV28|.|TRBJ1-2
CASVGANYGYTF
TGTGCCAGCGTCGGGGCTAACTATGGCTACACCTTC
>.|TRBV5-1|.|TRBJ1-6
CASSTQVPNSPLHF
TGCGCCAGCAGCACACAGGTTCCTAATTCACCCCTCCACTTT
>.|TRBV10-3|.|TRBJ2-7
CAISRSGTQGYEQYF
TGTGCCATCAGTCGGTCGGGAACCCAGGGGTACGAGCAGTACTTC
>once|TRBV11-2|TRBD2|TRBJ2-1
CASSSAGAYNEQFF
TGTGCCAGCAGTTCAGCGGGGGCGTACAATGAGCAGTTCTTC
>.|TRBV25-1|.|TRBJ1-1
CASSEYAGNTEAFF
TGTGCCAGCAGTGAATATGCAGGGAACACTGAAGCTTTCTTT
>.|TRBV3-1/TRBV3-2|.|TRBJ1-2
CASSQAVGGYGYTF
TGTGCCAGCAGCCAAGCGGTAGGGGGCTATGGCTACACCTTC
>.|TRBV30|TRBD1|TRBJ1-1
CAFQTGSGTEAFF
TGTGCCTTTCAGACAGGGTCGGGTACTGAAGCTTTCTTT
>.|TRBV5-1|.|TRBJ1-5
CASSLTGFPNQPQHF
TGCGCCAGCAGCTTGACAGGGTTCCCCAATCAGCCCCAGCATTTT
>.|TRBV4-1|.|TRBJ2-3
CASSQARAGTDTQYF
TGCGCCAGCAGCCAAGCACGCGCGGGTACAGATACGCAGTATTTT
>.|TRBV5-1|.|TRBJ2-2
CASAHLGGAYDTGELFF
TGCGCCAGCGCCCACTTAGGGGGAGCGTACGACACCGGGGAGCTGTTTTTT
>.|TRBV2|.|TRBJ1-5
CASSEQGQNQPQHF
TGTGCCAGCAGTGAACAGGGCCAGAATCAGCCCCAGCATTTT
>.|TRBV12-3/TRBV12-4|.|TRBJ1-5
CASSPQNQPQHF
TGTGCCAGCAGCCCTCAGAATCAGCCCCAGCATTTT
>.|TRBV11-2|.|TRBJ2-7
CASSLDTGYEQYF
TGTGCCAGCAGCTTAGATACAGGCTACGAGCAGTACTTC
>.|TRBV5-1|.|TRBJ1-6
CASSLVGTLISPLHF
TGCGCCAGCAGCTTGGTGGGGACACTTATTTCACCCCTCCACTTT
>.|TRBV6-5|.|TRBJ1-1
CASSGEGNTEAFF
TGTGCCAGCAGCGGCGAGGGAAACACTGAAGCTTTCTTT